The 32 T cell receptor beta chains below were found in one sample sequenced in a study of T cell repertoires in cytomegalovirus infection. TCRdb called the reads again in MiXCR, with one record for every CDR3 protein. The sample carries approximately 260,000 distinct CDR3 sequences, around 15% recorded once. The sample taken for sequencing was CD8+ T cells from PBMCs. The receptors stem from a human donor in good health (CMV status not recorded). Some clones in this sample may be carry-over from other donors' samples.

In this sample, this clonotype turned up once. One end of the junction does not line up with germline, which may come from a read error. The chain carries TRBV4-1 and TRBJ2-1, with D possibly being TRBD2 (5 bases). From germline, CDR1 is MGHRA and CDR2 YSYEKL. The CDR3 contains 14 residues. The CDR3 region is CASSHRRGPNEQFF. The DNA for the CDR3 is TGTGCCAGCAGCCACCGACGGGGTCCCAATGAGCAGTTCTTC.

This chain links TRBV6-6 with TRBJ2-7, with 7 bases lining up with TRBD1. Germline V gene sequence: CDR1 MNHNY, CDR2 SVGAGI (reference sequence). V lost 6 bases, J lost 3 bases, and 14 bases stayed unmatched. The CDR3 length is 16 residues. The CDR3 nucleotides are TGTGCCAGCAGCCTAAGCAGGGCCGGGACAGTCTACGAGCAGTACTTC. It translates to CASSLSRAGTVYEQYF.

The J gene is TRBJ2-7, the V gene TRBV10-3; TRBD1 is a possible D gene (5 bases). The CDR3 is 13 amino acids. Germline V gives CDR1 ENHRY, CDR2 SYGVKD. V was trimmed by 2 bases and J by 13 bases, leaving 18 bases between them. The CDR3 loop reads CAISEEVRVFSYF. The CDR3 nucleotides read TGTGCCATCAGTGAGGAGGTCAGGGTATTCTCCTACTTC.

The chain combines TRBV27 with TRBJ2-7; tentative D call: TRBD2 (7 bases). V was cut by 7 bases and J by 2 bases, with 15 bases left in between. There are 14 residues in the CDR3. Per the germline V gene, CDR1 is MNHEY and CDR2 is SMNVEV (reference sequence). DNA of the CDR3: TGTGCCAGCAAAGAAACAGGGACTACCTACGAGCAGTACTTC. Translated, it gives CASKETGTTYEQYF.

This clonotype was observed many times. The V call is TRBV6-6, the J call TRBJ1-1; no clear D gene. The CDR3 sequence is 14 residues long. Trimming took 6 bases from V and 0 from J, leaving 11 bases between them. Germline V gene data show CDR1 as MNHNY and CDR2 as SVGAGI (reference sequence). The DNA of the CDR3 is TGTGCCAGCAGCCGTACGGGGATGAACACTGAAGCTTTCTTT. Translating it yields CASSRTGMNTEAFF.

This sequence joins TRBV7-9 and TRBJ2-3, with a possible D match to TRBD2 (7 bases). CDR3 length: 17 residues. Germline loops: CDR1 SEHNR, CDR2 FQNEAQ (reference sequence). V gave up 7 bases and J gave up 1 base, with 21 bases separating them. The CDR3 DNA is TGTGCCAGCAACTTCCTAAGGGGGGGTGGTCGCACAGATACGCAGTATTTT. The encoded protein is CASNFLRGGGRTDTQYF.

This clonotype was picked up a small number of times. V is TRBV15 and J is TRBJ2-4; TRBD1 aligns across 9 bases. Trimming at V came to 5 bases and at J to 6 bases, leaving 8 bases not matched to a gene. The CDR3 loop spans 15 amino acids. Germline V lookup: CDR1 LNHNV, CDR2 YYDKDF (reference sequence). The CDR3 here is CATSRETGGPNIQYF. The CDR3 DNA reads TGTGCCACCAGCCGGGAGACAGGGGGTCCAAACATTCAGTACTTC.

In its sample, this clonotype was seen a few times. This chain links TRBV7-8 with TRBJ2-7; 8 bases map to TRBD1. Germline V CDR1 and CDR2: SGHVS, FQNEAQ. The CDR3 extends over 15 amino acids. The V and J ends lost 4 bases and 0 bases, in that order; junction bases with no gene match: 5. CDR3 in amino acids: CASSYGTGSSYEQYF. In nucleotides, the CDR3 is TGTGCCAGCAGCTATGGGACAGGTTCCTCCTACGAGCAGTACTTC. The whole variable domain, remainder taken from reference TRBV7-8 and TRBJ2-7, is GAGVSQSPRYKVAKRGQDVALRCDPISGHVSLFWYQQALGQGPEFLTYFQNEAQLDKSGLPSDRFFAERPEGSVSTLKIQRTQQEDSAVYLCASSYGTGSSYEQYFGPGTRLTVT.

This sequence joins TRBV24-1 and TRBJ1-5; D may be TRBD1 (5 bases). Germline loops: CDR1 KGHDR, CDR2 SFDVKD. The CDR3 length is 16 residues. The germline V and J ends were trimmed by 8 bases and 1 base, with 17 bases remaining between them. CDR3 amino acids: CATIQTDYSSNQPQHF. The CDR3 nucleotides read TGTGCCACCATCCAGACAGACTATTCCAGCAATCAGCCCCAGCATTTT.

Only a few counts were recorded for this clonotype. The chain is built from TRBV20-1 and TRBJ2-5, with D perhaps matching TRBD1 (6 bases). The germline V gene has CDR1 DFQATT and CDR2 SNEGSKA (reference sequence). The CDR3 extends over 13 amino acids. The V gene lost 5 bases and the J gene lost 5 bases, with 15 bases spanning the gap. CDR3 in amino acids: CSAFGTPDETQYF. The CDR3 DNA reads TGCAGTGCTTTCGGGACACCCGATGAGACCCAGTACTTC.

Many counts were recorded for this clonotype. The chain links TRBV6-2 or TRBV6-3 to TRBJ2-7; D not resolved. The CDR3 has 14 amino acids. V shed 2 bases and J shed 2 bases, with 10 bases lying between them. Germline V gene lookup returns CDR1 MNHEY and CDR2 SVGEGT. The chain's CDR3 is CASSYRHDPYEQYF. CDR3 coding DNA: TGTGCCAGCAGTTACAGACATGACCCCTACGAGCAGTACTTC.

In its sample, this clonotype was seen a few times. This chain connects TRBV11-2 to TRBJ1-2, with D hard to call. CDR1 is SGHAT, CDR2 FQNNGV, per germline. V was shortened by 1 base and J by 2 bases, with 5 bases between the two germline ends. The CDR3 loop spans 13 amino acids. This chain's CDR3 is CASSLAENYGYTF. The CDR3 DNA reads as TGTGCCAGCAGCTTAGCCGAAAACTATGGCTACACCTTC.

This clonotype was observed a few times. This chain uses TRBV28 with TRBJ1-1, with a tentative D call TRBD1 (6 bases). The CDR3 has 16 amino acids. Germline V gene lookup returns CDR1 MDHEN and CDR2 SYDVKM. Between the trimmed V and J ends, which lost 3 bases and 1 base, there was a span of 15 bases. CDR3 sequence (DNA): TGTGCCAGCAGTTTTATGACAGGCGGCTGGAACACTGAAGCTTTCTTT. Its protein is CASSFMTGGWNTEAFF.

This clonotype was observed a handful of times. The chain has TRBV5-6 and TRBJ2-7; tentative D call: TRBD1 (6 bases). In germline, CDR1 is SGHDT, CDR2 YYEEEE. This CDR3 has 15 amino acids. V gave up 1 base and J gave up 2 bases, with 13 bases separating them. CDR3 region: CASSLLQGRTYEQYF. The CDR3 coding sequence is TGTGCCAGCAGCTTGCTGCAGGGGCGAACCTACGAGCAGTACTTC.

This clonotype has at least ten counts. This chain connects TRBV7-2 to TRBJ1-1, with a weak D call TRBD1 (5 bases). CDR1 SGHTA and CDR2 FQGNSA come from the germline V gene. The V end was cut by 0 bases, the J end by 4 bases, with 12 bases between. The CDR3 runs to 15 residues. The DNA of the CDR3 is TGTGCCAGCAGCTTAGCGAGTCAGGGTGGCACTGAAGCTTTCTTT. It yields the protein CASSLASQGGTEAFF.

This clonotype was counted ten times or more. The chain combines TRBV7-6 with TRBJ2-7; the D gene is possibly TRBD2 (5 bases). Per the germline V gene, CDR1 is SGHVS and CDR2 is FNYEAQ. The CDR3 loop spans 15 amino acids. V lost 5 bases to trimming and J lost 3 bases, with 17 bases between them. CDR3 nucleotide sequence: TGTGCCAGCAGCCCACGGGGTGGAGGAGGCTACGAGCAGTACTTC. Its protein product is CASSPRGGGGYEQYF.

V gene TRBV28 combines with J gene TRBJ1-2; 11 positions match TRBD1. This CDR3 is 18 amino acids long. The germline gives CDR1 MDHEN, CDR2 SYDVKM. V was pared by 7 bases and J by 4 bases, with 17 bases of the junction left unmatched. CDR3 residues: CASNPFLDRGLRGYGYTF. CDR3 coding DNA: TGTGCCAGCAACCCTTTTTTGGACAGGGGGCTTCGAGGCTATGGCTACACCTTC.

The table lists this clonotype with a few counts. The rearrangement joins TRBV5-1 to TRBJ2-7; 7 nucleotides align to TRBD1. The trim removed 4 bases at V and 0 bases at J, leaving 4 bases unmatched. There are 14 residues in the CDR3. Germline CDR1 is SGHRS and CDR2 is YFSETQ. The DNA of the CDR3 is TGCGCCAGCAGCGATGGGACAGCCTCCTACGAGCAGTACTTC. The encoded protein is CASSDGTASYEQYF.

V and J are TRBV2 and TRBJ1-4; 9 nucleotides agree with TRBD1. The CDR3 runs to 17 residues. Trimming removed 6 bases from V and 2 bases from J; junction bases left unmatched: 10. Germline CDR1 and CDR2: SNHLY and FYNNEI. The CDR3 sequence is CASRGLVGQGTNEKLFF. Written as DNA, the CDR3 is TGTGCCAGCAGGGGTTTAGTTGGACAGGGGACTAATGAAAAACTGTTTTTT.

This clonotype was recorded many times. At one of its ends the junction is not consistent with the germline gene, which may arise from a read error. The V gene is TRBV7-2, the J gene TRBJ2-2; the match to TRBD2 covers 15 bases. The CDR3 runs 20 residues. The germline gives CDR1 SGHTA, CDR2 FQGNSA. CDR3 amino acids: CASSLAWGLAGGSRTGELFF. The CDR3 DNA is TGTGCCAGCAGCCTAGCCTGGGGACTAGCGGGGGGTTCACGGACCGGGGAGCTGTTTTTT. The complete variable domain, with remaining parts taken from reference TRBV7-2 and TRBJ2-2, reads GAGVSQSPSNKVTEKGKDVELRCDPISGHTALYWYRQSLGQGLEFLIYFQGNSAPDKSGLPSDRFSAERTGGSVSTLTIQRTQQEDSAVYLCASSLAWGLAGGSRTGELFFGEGSRLTVL.

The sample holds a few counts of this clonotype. The CDR3 loop is CAGNTGDGYTF. CDR3 sequence (DNA): TGTGCCGGCAATACAGGGGATGGCTACACCTTC. The rearrangement links TRBV2 to TRBJ1-2, with 7 nucleotides matching TRBD1. Germline lookup yields CDR1 SNHLY and CDR2 FYNNEI. The CDR3 sequence is 11 residues long. J was trimmed by 6 bases and V by 11 bases; bases with no gene match: 6.

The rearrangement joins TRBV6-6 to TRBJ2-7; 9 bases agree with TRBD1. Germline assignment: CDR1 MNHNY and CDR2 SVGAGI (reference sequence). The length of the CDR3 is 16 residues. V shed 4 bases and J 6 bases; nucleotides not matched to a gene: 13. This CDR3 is CASSSRGWDRVFEQYF. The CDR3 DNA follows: TGTGCCAGCAGTTCACGCGGTTGGGACAGGGTGTTCGAGCAGTACTTC.

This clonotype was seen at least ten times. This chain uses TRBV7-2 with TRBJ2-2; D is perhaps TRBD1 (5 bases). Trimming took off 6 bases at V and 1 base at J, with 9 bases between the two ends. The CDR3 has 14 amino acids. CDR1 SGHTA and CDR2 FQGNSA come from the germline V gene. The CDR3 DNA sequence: TGTGCCAGCAGGGTTAGGGGGAACACCGGGGAGCTGTTTTTT. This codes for CASRVRGNTGELFF.

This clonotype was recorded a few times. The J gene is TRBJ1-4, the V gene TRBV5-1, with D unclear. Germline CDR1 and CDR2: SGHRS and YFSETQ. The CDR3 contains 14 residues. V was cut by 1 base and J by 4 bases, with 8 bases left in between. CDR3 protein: CASSLLTFNEKLFF. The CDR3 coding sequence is TGCGCCAGCAGCTTGCTAACGTTTAATGAAAAACTGTTTTTT.

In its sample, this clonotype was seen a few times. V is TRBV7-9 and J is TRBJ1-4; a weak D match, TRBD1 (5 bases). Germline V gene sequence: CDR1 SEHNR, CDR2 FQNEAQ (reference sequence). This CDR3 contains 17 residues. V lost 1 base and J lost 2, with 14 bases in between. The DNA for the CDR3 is TGTGCCAGCAGCTTAGTAGCGCAGGGCTGGACTAATGAAAAACTGTTTTTT. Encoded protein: CASSLVAQGWTNEKLFF. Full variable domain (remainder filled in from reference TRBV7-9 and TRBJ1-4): DTGVSQNPRHKITKRGQNVTFRCDPISEHNRLYWYRQTLGQGPEFLTYFQNEAQLEKSRLLSDRFSAERPKGSFSTLEIQRTEQGDSAMYLCASSLVAQGWTNEKLFFGSGTQLSVL.

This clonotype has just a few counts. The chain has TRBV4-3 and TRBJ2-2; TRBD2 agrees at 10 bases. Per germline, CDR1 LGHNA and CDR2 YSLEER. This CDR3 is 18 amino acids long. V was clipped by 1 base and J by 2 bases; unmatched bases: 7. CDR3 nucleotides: TGCGCCAGCAGCCAAGTCCCTTGGACTAGCGGAAACACCGGGGAGCTGTTTTTT. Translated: CASSQVPWTSGNTGELFF.

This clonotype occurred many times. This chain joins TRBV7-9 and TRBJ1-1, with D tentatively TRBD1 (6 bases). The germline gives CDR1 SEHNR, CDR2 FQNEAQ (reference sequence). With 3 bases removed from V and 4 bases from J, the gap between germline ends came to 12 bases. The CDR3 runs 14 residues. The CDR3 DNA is TGTGCCAGCAGCTTCTCACAGGGAGGCACTGAAGCTTTCTTT. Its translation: CASSFSQGGTEAFF.

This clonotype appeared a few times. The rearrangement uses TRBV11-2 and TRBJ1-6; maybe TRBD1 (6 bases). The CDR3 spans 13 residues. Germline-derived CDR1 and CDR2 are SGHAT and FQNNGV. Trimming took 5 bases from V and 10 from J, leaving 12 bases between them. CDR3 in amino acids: CASSPGRGSPLHF. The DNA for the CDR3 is TGTGCCAGCAGCCCTGGGAGGGGGTCACCCCTCCACTTT.

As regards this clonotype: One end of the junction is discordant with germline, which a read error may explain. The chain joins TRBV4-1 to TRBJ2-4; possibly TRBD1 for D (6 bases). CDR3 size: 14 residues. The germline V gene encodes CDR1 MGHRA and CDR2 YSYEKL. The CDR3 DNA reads TGCACCAGCAGCCCGGACACCGAGGGGGACATTCAGTACTTC. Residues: CTSSPDTEGDIQYF.

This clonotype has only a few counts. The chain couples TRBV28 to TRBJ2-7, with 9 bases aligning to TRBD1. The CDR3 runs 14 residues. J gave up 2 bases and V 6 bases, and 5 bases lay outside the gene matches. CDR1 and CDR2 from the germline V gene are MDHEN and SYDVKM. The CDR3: CASSRDRVPYEQYF. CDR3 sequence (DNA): TGTGCCAGCAGCAGGGACAGGGTCCCCTACGAGCAGTACTTC.

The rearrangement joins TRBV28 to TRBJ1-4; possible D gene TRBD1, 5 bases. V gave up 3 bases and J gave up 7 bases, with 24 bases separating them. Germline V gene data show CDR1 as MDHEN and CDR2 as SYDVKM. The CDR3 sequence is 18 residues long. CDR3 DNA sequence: TGTGCCAGCAGTTTTTTATTCTTTAGTCGGGAAAGGGGTGAAAAACTGTTTTTT. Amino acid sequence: CASSFLFFSRERGEKLFF.

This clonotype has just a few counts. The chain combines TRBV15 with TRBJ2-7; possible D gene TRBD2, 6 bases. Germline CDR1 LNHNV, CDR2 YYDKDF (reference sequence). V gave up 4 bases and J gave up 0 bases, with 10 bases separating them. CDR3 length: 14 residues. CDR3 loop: CATSNPGLSYEQYF. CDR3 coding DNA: TGTGCCACCAGCAACCCGGGACTCTCCTACGAGCAGTACTTC.